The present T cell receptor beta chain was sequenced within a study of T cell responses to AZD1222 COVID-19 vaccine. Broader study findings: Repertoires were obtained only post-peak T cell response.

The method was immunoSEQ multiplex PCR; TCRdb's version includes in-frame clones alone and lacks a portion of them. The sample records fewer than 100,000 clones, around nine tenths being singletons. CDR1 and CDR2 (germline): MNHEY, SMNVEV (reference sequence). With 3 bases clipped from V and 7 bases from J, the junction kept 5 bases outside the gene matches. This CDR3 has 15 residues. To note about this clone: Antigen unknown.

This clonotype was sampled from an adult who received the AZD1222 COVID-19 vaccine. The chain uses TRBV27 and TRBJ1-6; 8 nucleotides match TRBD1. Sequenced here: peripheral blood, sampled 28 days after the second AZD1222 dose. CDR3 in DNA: TGTGCCAGCAGTTTTGGACAGGGCGGGAATTCACCCCTCCACTTT. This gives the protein CASSFGQGGNSPLHF.